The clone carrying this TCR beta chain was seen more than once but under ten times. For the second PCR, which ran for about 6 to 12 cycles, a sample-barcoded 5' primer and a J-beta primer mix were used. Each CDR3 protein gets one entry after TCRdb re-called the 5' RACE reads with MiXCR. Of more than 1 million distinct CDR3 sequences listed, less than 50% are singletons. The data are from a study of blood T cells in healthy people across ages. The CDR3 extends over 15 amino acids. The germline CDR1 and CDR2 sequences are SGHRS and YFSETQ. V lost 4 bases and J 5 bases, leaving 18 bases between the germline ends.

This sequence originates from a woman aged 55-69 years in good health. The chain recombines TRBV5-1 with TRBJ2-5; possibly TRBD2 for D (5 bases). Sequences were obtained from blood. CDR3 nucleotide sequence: TGCGCCAGCAGCCGAGACGGGATATCTTCGGAGACCCAGTACTTC. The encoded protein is CASSRDGISSETQYF.